These 15 T cell receptor beta chains were all obtained from the same sample, sequenced in a study of cytomegalovirus exposure and HLA in healthy donors (dated by TCRdb to between 2016 and 2019). Library preparation used the immunoSEQ multiplex PCR assay. A mixture of 60 forward primers for TCR Vbeta segments and 13 reverse primers for TCR Jbeta segments was used in the multiplex PCR. What TCRdb holds here is the immuneACCESS table cut down to in-frame rearrangements. Part of the clones is not present; checked against another copy, under half of the missing clones reflect an unresolved V gene, and the others are unexplained. This sample comprises 140,000 to 150,000 clones, roughly 79% of them detected only once. Less than 8% of the sample is in the top ten clones. Sequencing was done on a sample of PBMCs. Receptors originate from a middle-aged woman in good health and CMV-seropositive.

The V call is TRBV10-3, the J call TRBJ2-3; the D gene is possibly TRBD2 (6 bases). This CDR3 has 11 residues. The germline gives CDR1 ENHRY, CDR2 SYGVKD. V was trimmed by 8 bases and J by 4 bases, leaving 7 bases between them. CDR3 coding DNA: TGTGCCATCGGGGAGGCAGATACGCAGTATTTT. Translating it yields CAIGEADTQYF.

V and J are TRBV6-5 and TRBJ1-2, with D perhaps TRBD1 (6 bases). Germline-derived CDR1 and CDR2 are MNHEY and SVGAGI. CDR3 length: 14 amino acids. The germline V and J ends were trimmed by 5 bases and 5 bases, with 15 bases remaining between them. The DNA for the CDR3 is TGTGCCAGCAGTGGATCACAGGGTTTTTATGGCTACACCTTC. This translates into CASSGSQGFYGYTF.

The rearrangement links TRBV27 to TRBJ2-5, with TRBD2 identical over 9 bases. The CDR3 loop spans 15 amino acids. J was trimmed by 7 bases and V by 5 bases; bases with no gene match: 11. Germline-derived CDR1 and CDR2 are MNHEY and SMNVEV (reference sequence). The CDR3 reads CASSPGLAEGWTQYF. The CDR3 DNA is TGTGCCAGCAGTCCGGGACTAGCCGAGGGGTGGACCCAGTACTTC.

This chain uses TRBV7-9 with TRBJ1-4; D gene unclear. Germline CDR1 is SEHNR and CDR2 is FQNEAQ (reference sequence). The CDR3 spans 15 residues. V shed 3 bases and J shed 8 bases, with 16 bases lying between them. The CDR3 loop is CASSFPPAREEKLFF. The CDR3 coding sequence is TGTGCCAGCAGCTTCCCCCCAGCGAGGGAAGAAAAACTGTTTTTT.

This clone was found once. The chain combines TRBV4-1 with TRBJ1-1; possibly TRBD1 for D (5 bases). Trimming removed 6 bases from V and 3 bases from J, with 14 bases in between. Per the germline V gene, CDR1 is MGHRA and CDR2 is YSYEKL. This CDR3 is 14 amino acids long. CDR3 nucleotides: TGCGCCAGCAGAGCATCAGGGAAGGACACTGAAGCTTTCTTT. This gives the protein CASRASGKDTEAFF.

V and J are TRBV7-3 and TRBJ1-2, with D possibly TRBD1 on 6 matching bases. Deletions cut 4 bases from V and 4 bases from J, with 13 bases between. CDR3 size: 14 residues. Per the germline V gene, CDR1 is SGHTA and CDR2 is FQGTGA. The CDR3 coding sequence is TGTGCCAGCAGCTCCTCAGGGGCTAGCTATGGCTACACCTTC. Translation gives CASSSSGASYGYTF.

The chain couples TRBV5-5 to TRBJ1-2, with TRBD1 matching over 7 bases. V lost 1 base to trimming and J lost 4 bases; unmatched junction nucleotides: 13. The CDR3 has 17 amino acids. The germline V gene encodes CDR1 SGHKS and CDR2 YYEKEE (reference sequence). CDR3 protein: CASSLHRDRAAGYGYTF. In DNA form, the CDR3 reads TGTGCCAGCAGCTTGCACCGGGACAGAGCCGCTGGCTATGGCTACACCTTC.

The J gene is TRBJ1-1, the V gene TRBV5-4; TRBD1 might be the D (5 bases). Germline V gives CDR1 SGHNT, CDR2 YYREEE (reference sequence). V lost 3 bases and J 0 bases, leaving 9 bases between the germline ends. The CDR3 is 14 amino acids. As DNA, the CDR3 is TGTGCCAGCAGCTGGAGGGGCCTGAACACTGAAGCTTTCTTT. Encoded protein: CASSWRGLNTEAFF.

The table lists this clone with a few counts. The rearrangement uses TRBV7-9 and TRBJ2-1; 10 bases map to TRBD2. Unmatched junction bases numbered 9, after V lost 2 bases and J lost 2 bases. In germline, CDR1 is SEHNR, CDR2 FQNEAQ (reference sequence). The CDR3 loop spans 18 amino acids. The CDR3, as DNA: TGTGCCAGCAGCTTACCGTTCCGACTAGCGGGTACCTACAATGAGCAGTTCTTC. Protein: CASSLPFRLAGTYNEQFF.

CDR3 sequence: CASSSFRDSQETQYF. The DNA of the CDR3 is TGTGCCAGCAGCTCCTTCCGGGACTCCCAAGAGACCCAGTACTTC. This chain joins TRBV11-3 and TRBJ2-5; D possibly corresponds to TRBD2 (6 bases). Trimming shortened V by 4 bases and J by 1 base, and 13 bases separated the two germline ends. In germline, CDR1 is SGHNT, CDR2 YENEEA. CDR3 size: 15 residues.

V is TRBV5-4 and J is TRBJ2-1; D call uncertain. This CDR3 spans 18 amino acids. The V end was cut by 4 bases, the J end by 5 bases, with 25 bases between. Germline V gene lookup returns CDR1 SGHNT and CDR2 YYREEE (reference sequence). DNA of the CDR3: TGTGCCAGCAGCCTGGGGTTCCAGGTGAGACATGCGCACAATGAGCAGTTCTTC. Amino acids: CASSLGFQVRHAHNEQFF.

The rearrangement uses TRBV11-2 and TRBJ2-1; perhaps TRBD2 as D (6 bases). The CDR3 extends over 11 amino acids. Trimming stripped 5 bases from V and 10 bases from J, with 9 bases between. The germline gives CDR1 SGHAT, CDR2 FQNNGV. CDR3 sequence (DNA): TGTGCCAGCAGCGACCTAGCGGAGCAGTTCTTC. Translated: CASSDLAEQFF.

The chain recombines TRBV10-2 with TRBJ2-5, with D perhaps TRBD1 (6 bases). This CDR3 is 13 amino acids long. Germline CDR1 WSHSY, CDR2 SAAADI. The V end lost 6 bases, the J end lost 4 bases, and 12 bases lay between the germline ends. As DNA, the CDR3 is TGCGCCAGCAGCCCGACAGGAGGAGAGACCCAGTACTTC. Its translation: CASSPTGGETQYF.

The CDR3 loop is CASSLPGGTQYF. For the CDR3, the DNA is TGTGCCAGCAGTTTACCGGGGGGTACGCAGTATTTT. This chain connects TRBV27 to TRBJ2-3; 7 bases line up with TRBD2. With 2 bases clipped from V and 8 bases from J, the junction kept 1 base outside the gene matches. CDR3 size: 12 residues. The germline gives CDR1 MNHEY, CDR2 SMNVEV (reference sequence).

This clone was detected only a few times. The chain employs TRBV5-4 and TRBJ1-1, with a weak D call TRBD1 (5 bases). The ends were cut back, 6 bases at V and 1 base at J, with 7 bases in the middle. Germline V gene lookup returns CDR1 SGHNT and CDR2 YYREEE (reference sequence). The CDR3 length is 12 residues. The CDR3, as DNA: TGTGCCAGCACAAGGGGGAACACTGAAGCTTTCTTT. This codes for CASTRGNTEAFF.